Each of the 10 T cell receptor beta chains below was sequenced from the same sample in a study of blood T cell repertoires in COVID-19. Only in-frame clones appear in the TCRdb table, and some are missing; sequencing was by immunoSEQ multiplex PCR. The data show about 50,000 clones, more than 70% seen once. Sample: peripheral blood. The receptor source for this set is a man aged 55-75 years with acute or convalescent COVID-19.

The CDR3 DNA sequence: TGTGCCAGCAGCCTCAGCTCCTACGAGCAGTACTTC. It codes for CASSLSSYEQYF. The rearrangement joins TRBV3-1 (or the pseudogene TRBV3-2) to TRBJ2-7; no reliable D call. The CDR3 is 12 amino acids. Germline V CDR1 and CDR2: LGHDT, YNNKEL (reference sequence). Trimming took 4 bases from V and 0 from J, leaving 4 bases between them.

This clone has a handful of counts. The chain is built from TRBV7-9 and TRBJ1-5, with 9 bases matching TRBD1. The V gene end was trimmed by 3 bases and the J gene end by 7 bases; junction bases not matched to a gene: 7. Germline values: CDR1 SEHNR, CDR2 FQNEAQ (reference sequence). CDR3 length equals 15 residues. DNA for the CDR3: TGTGCCAGCAGCTTGGGGACAGGGATACTCCAGCCCCAGCATTTT. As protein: CASSLGTGILQPQHF.

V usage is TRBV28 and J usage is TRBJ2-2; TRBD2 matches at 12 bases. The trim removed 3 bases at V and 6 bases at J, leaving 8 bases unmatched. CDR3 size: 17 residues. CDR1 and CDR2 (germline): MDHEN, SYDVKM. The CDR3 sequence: CASSFPSSGRGSGELFF. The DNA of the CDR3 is TGTGCCAGCAGTTTCCCCTCTAGCGGGAGGGGGTCCGGGGAGCTGTTTTTT.

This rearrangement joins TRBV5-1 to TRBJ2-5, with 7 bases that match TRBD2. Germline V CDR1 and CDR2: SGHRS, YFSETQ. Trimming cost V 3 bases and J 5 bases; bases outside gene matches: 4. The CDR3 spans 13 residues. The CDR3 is CASSWTRRETQYF. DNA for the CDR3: TGCGCCAGCAGCTGGACTAGACGGGAGACCCAGTACTTC.

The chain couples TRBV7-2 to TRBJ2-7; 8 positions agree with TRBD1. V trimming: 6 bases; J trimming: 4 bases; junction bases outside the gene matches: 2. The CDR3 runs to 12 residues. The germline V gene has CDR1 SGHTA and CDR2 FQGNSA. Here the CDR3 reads CASSWDRYEQYF. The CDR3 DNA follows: TGTGCCAGCAGTTGGGACAGGTACGAGCAGTACTTC.

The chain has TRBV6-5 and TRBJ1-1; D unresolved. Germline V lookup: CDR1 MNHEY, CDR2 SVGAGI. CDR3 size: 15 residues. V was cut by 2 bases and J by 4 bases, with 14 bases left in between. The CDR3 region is CASSYTFKGGTEAFF. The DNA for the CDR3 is TGTGCCAGCAGTTACACGTTTAAAGGAGGCACTGAAGCTTTCTTT.

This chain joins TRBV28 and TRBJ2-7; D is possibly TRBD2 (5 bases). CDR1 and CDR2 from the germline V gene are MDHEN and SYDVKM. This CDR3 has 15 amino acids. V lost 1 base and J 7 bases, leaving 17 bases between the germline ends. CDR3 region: CASSLYGSSTREQYF. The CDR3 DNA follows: TGTGCCAGCAGTTTATACGGGTCCTCTACTAGGGAGCAGTACTTC.

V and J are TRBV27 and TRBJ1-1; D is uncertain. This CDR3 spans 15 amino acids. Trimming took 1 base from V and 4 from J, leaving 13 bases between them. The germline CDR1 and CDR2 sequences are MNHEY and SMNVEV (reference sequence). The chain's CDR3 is CASSLLYRVGTEAFF. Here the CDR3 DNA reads TGTGCCAGCAGTTTATTGTACCGGGTTGGCACTGAAGCTTTCTTT.

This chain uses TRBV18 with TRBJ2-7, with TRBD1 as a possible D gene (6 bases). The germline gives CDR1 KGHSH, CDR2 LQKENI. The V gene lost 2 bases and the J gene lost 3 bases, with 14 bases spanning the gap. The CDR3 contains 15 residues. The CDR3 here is CASSPTGQFIYEQYF. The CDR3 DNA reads TGTGCCAGCTCACCAACAGGGCAGTTCATCTACGAGCAGTACTTC.

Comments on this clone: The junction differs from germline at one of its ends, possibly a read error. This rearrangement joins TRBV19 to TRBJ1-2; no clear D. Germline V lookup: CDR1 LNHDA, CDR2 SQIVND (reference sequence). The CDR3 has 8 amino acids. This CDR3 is CASSSSAF. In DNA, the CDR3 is TGTGCCAGTAGTTCCAGTGCCTTC.